These T cell receptor beta chains were read from a single sample in a study of blood T cells in healthy people across ages. Each CDR3 protein gets one entry after TCRdb re-called the 5' RACE reads with MiXCR. The sample holds 1.6 million or so distinct CDR3 sequences, almost 35% seen once. The source material was blood. These receptor sequences come from a woman between 25 and 40 years old in good health. The CDR3 runs from the conserved cysteine through the conserved F or W. A D gene is named only where the DNA matches it firmly. Rows give clone size only sometimes, using once, few, many, or a class for an expanded clone.

d_call,clone_size,j_call,v_call,cdr3_nt,cdr3_aa
TRBD2,.,TRBJ2-3,TRBV15,TGTGCCACTAGCAGGGCACTAGCGGGAGATACGCAGTATTTT,CATSRALAGDTQYF
.,.,TRBJ2-7,TRBV28,TGTGCCAGCAGCTCCTATTACACGGTTTTCGACGAGCAGTACTTC,CASSSYYTVFDEQYF
.,.,TRBJ1-1,TRBV27,TGTGCCAGCAGTACAAGGTTACACCCTGAAGCTTTCTTT,CASSTRLHPEAFF
TRBD1,few,TRBJ2-1,TRBV7-3,TGTGCCAGCAGCATGGACAGGGGGCTCTACAATGAGCAGTTCTTC,CASSMDRGLYNEQFF
.,.,TRBJ1-2,TRBV27,TGTGCCAGCAGTTGGAACAGAAACTATGGCTACACCTTC,CASSWNRNYGYTF
TRBD2,few,TRBJ2-3,TRBV11-2,TGTGCCAGCAGCTTACTGAGCGGGAGGCCCACAGATACGCAGTATTTT,CASSLLSGRPTDTQYF
.,.,TRBJ2-7,TRBV5-1,TGCGCCAGCAACTACCAGTGGGCCGCCTACGAGCAGTACTTC,CASNYQWAAYEQYF
TRBD1,few,TRBJ2-1,TRBV27,TGTGCCAGCACCGGGACAGGGAGCTACAATGAGCAGTTCTTC,CASTGTGSYNEQFF
TRBD2,few,TRBJ2-1,TRBV28,TGTGCCAGCAACGGACTAGCGGGAGACCGCTACAATGAGCAGTTCTTC,CASNGLAGDRYNEQFF
.,.,TRBJ2-7,TRBV7-9,TGTGCCAGCAGCTTAGCTGGGGAGGACTACGAGCAGTACTTC,CASSLAGEDYEQYF
.,many,TRBJ1-2,TRBV4-1,TGCGCCAGCAGCCAAGAGGGATTATACGGCTACACCTTC,CASSQEGLYGYTF
.,.,TRBJ2-3,TRBV5-8,TGTGCCAGCAGCTTGGTTCTGGGGACGGGGTCTGATACGCAGTATTTT,CASSLVLGTGSDTQYF
TRBD1,few,TRBJ2-7,TRBV6-6,TGTGCCAGCAGTTCTCATGCGGACAGGGACTACGAGCAGTACTTC,CASSSHADRDYEQYF
.,.,TRBJ1-2,TRBV7-8,TGTGCCAGCAGCTTAGACGTTGTCAGGGTGGTCCCTGGCTACACCTTC,CASSLDVVRVVPGYTF
.,.,TRBJ2-5,TRBV7-8,TGTGCCAGCAGCAGATCCCCGGTTATCCGGGAGACCCAGTACTTC,CASSRSPVIRETQYF
.,.,TRBJ2-5,TRBV5-4,TGTGCCAGCAGCCGGGATATCGGGGATGAGACCCAGTACTTC,CASSRDIGDETQYF
TRBD1,many,TRBJ2-5,TRBV6-1,TGTGCCAGCAGTGAGCCCCCGGGACAGGGCGGAGAGACCCAGTACTTC,CASSEPPGQGGETQYF
TRBD1,.,TRBJ1-1,TRBV20-1,TGCAGTGCTAGGAGCAGGGGGAAGGGAACAACTGAAGCTTTCTTT,CSARSRGKGTTEAFF
.,.,TRBJ1-5,TRBV20-1,TGCAGTGCTAGAGATCCCGGGGACCTTCAGCCCCAGCATTTT,CSARDPGDLQPQHF
TRBD1,few,TRBJ2-1,TRBV20-1,TGCAGTGCTAGAGGTAGTGTGACAGGGGGCTGGAATGAGCAGTTCTTC,CSARGSVTGGWNEQFF
.,many,TRBJ2-7,TRBV5-1,TGCGCCAGCAGCCCCAGACAGGATTCGGCCTACGAGCAGTACTTC,CASSPRQDSAYEQYF
TRBD1,.,TRBJ1-5,TRBV6-6,TGTGCCAGCAGTTTTTCGGACAGGGGAGATCAGCCCCAGCATTTT,CASSFSDRGDQPQHF
.,few,TRBJ2-5,TRBV5-1,TGCGCCAGCCGAGTGGGCCAAGAGACCCAGTACTTC,CASRVGQETQYF
TRBD2,.,TRBJ2-7,TRBV28,TGTGCCAGCAGCTCCGGGACTAGCGGGAGGGGCTCCTACAATGAGCAGTACTTC,CASSSGTSGRGSYNEQYF
TRBD2,.,TRBJ2-4,TRBV9,TGTGCCAGCAGCGGGCTAGCGGGAGGGGGCAACATTCAGTACTTC,CASSGLAGGGNIQYF
.,once,TRBJ1-1,TRBV10-3,TGTGCCATCGGTGATTGGGGGCCGGCTGAAGCTTTCTTT,CAIGDWGPAEAFF
.,.,TRBJ2-1,TRBV7-3,TGTGCCAGCAGCTTCGCAGGGCGCGCCTACAATGAGCAGTTCTTC,CASSFAGRAYNEQFF
TRBD2,few,TRBJ2-1,TRBV4-2,TGTGCCAGCAGCCAAGAGGGGGTCGGCGGGGGACTTTACAATGAGCAGTTCTTC,CASSQEGVGGGLYNEQFF
.,.,TRBJ2-1,TRBV2,TGTGCCAGCAGTGAATGGGTGGATAATGAGCAGTTCTTC,CASSEWVDNEQFF
.,few,TRBJ2-7,TRBV25-1,TGTGCCAGCAGTGATTCTCTCAGAGGGGACTACGAGCAGTACTTC,CASSDSLRGDYEQYF
.,few,TRBJ2-7,TRBV12-3/TRBV12-4,TGTGCCAGCAGTATGACCCAGGGCGAGCAGTACTTC,CASSMTQGEQYF
.,.,TRBJ1-5,TRBV7-8,TGTGCCAGCAGCTTAAGGGAGGTTCAGCCCCAGCATTTT,CASSLREVQPQHF
TRBD1,.,TRBJ2-3,TRBV20-1,TGCAGTGCTGAAAATACAGGGGATTACACAGATACGCAGTATTTT,CSAENTGDYTDTQYF
TRBD1,.,TRBJ2-3,TRBV5-1,TGCGCCAGCAACTCCCGGACAGGGCGGGCAGATACGCAGTATTTT,CASNSRTGRADTQYF
TRBD2,few,TRBJ2-7,TRBV6-2/TRBV6-3,TGTGCCAGCAGTTACGGGACTAGCCGATCCTACGAGCAGTACTTC,CASSYGTSRSYEQYF
.,few,TRBJ2-1,TRBV12-3/TRBV12-4,TGTGCCAGCAGCCAGAGGTGGGAGTACAATGAGCAGTTCTTC,CASSQRWEYNEQFF
TRBD1,many,TRBJ2-5,TRBV29-1,TGCAGCGTCGGTTCGACAGGGGCTACCCAAGAGACCCAGTACTTC,CSVGSTGATQETQYF
.,.,TRBJ1-5,TRBV20-1,TGCAGTGCTACCAAAGGGGGAAACAATCAGCCCCAGCATTTT,CSATKGGNNQPQHF
TRBD2,.,TRBJ2-4,TRBV5-6,TGTGCCAGCAGCTTGGAAGGACTAGCGGGAGGTCGGAACATTCAGTACTTC,CASSLEGLAGGRNIQYF
.,once,TRBJ2-7,TRBV20-1,TGCAGTGCGGGCCCCCAGACTTACGAGCAGTACTTC,CSAGPQTYEQYF
.,.,TRBJ1-2,TRBV12-3/TRBV12-4,TGTGCCAGCAGTTTAGGCGGGTACTACACCTTC,CASSLGGYYTF
.,.,TRBJ1-2,TRBV12-3/TRBV12-4,TGTGCCAGCAGTCCCCGACAGGTGGGGGGCTACACCTTC,CASSPRQVGGYTF
.,.,TRBJ1-2,TRBV29-1,TGCAGCGTTGCCAGGGACTATGGCTACACCTTC,CSVARDYGYTF
.,.,TRBJ2-5,TRBV9,TGTGCCAGCAGCGTTGGGCGGGGACCCCGGGAGACCCAGTACTTC,CASSVGRGPRETQYF
.,.,TRBJ1-2,TRBV10-3,TGTGCCATCAGTGAGCCCGGGACACCCAGCGAGGATGGCTACACCTTC,CAISEPGTPSEDGYTF
.,.,TRBJ2-5,TRBV20-1,TGCAGTGCTAGAGTTAGCCAGACCCGGTACTTC,CSARVSQTRYF
.,.,TRBJ2-4,TRBV9,TGTGCCAGCAGCGTTCAGGGACGGGCAGAGGCCCAGTACTTC,CASSVQGRAEAQYF
.,.,TRBJ1-2,TRBV29-1,TGCAGCGTTGTCTTAGGACGTGGGACCTATGGCTACACCTTC,CSVVLGRGTYGYTF